The 7 T cell receptor beta chains in this list originate from one sample, sequenced in a study of blood T cell repertoires in COVID-19. Measured with immunoSEQ multiplex PCR; TCRdb has only the in-frame clones, and not every one. The sample has 65,000 to 100,000 clones, roughly 80% seen once. The sequenced sample was peripheral blood. The receptors originated from a woman of 80 years or more with acute or convalescent COVID-19.

The V call is TRBV27, the J call TRBJ2-7; weak D call: TRBD1 (5 bases). V gave up 2 bases and J gave up 3 bases, with 14 bases separating them. The germline V gene has CDR1 MNHEY and CDR2 SMNVEV (reference sequence). The CDR3 loop spans 15 amino acids. CDR3 amino acids: CASSLQGTEIYEQYF. The CDR3, as DNA: TGTGCCAGCAGTTTACAGGGTACCGAAATCTACGAGCAGTACTTC.

J is TRBJ1-4 and V is TRBV15, with 10 positions matching TRBD1. This CDR3 is built from 15 residues. The ends lost 5 bases at V and 8 bases at J; junction bases unmatched: 8. Germline-derived CDR1 and CDR2 are LNHNV and YYDKDF (reference sequence). The DNA of the CDR3 is TGTGCCACCAGCCCGGGACAGGGGTATGACGAAAAACTGTTTTTT. Translation: CATSPGQGYDEKLFF.

The sample holds one count of this clone. The chain has TRBV7-2 and TRBJ1-1; D is perhaps TRBD1 (6 bases). Between the trimmed V and J ends, which lost 1 base and 11 bases, there was a span of 23 bases. The V gene's germline CDR1 is SGHTA and CDR2 FQGNSA. The CDR3 is 16 amino acids. CDR3 sequence: CASSLVGGAQNTGAFF. DNA for the CDR3: TGTGCCAGCAGCTTAGTTGGGGGGGCGCAGAATACCGGGGCTTTCTTT.

This chain uses TRBV7-3 with TRBJ1-6; D gene uncertain. CDR1 is SGHTA, CDR2 FQGTGA, per germline. The V and J ends lost 4 bases and 8 bases respectively, with 9 bases between them. The length of the CDR3 is 13 residues. CDR3 loop: CASSSQRDSPLHF. The CDR3 DNA reads TGTGCCAGCAGCTCCCAGCGGGATTCACCCCTCCACTTT.

The V call is TRBV5-1, the J call TRBJ2-7; 8 bases line up with TRBD1. CDR3 length: 14 residues. With V trimmed by 3 bases and J by 2 bases, 4 bases remained unmatched. Germline CDR1 SGHRS, CDR2 YFSETQ. CDR3 DNA sequence: TGCGCCAGCAGCTCCCGGACAGGGACCTACGAGCAGTACTTC. It is translated as CASSSRTGTYEQYF.

The CDR3 loop is CASSITGTGTEAFF. For the CDR3, the DNA is TGTGCCAGCAGCATCACAGGGACGGGCACTGAAGCTTTCTTT. The chain uses TRBV11-3 and TRBJ1-1; possible D gene TRBD1, 6 bases. Germline CDR1 and CDR2: SGHNT and YENEEA. This CDR3 region has 14 residues. Trimming pared 5 bases from V and 4 bases from J, leaving 14 bases between.

The chain links TRBV9 to TRBJ1-1; TRBD1 matches 12 bases. Germline loops: CDR1 SGDLS, CDR2 YYNGEE. The CDR3 runs 16 residues. V gave up 3 bases and J gave up 0 bases; unmatched junction bases: 3. The CDR3 loop reads CASSGGTGGLNTEAFF. CDR3 nucleotide sequence: TGTGCCAGCAGCGGTGGGACAGGGGGCTTGAACACTGAAGCTTTCTTT.